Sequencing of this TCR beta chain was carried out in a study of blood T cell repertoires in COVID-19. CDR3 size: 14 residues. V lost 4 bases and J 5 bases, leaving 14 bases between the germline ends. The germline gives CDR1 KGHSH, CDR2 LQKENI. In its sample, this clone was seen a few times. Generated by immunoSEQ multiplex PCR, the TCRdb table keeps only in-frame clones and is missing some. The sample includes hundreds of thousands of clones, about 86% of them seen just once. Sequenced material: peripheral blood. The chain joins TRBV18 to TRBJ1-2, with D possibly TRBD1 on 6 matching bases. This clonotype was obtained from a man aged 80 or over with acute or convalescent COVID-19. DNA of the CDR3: TGTGCCAGCTCACTACAAGGGGGAGATTATGGCTACACCTTC. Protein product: CASSLQGGDYGYTF.